Sequencing of this T cell receptor (beta chain) was carried out in a study of shared clonotypes between healthy human individuals. The wider study: The donors, two women and a few men, were aged 18 to 49.

For every subset, genomic DNA was evenly distributed across several immunoSEQ plates. TCRdb keeps only in-frame clones here, not all; method: immunoSEQ multiplex PCR. The table lists hundreds of thousands of clones, approximately 96% of them singletons. Terminally differentiated effector memory CD45RA+ cells were left out of the naive CD8 fraction, which was CD45RO-negative and positively selected for CCR7. In its sample, this clone was seen once. Germline CDR1 SGHRS, CDR2 YFSETQ. The CDR3 extends over 14 amino acids. The V and J ends lost 4 bases and 3 bases, in that order; junction bases with no gene match: 7.

What was sequenced was naive CD8+ T cells sorted from blood. The V gene is TRBV5-1, the J gene TRBJ2-7; the match to TRBD1 covers 7 bases. This sequence originates from a woman under 40 in good health. The CDR3: CASSLRGGNYEQYF. DNA for the CDR3: TGCGCCAGCAGCCTAAGAGGGGGCAACTACGAGCAGTACTTC.